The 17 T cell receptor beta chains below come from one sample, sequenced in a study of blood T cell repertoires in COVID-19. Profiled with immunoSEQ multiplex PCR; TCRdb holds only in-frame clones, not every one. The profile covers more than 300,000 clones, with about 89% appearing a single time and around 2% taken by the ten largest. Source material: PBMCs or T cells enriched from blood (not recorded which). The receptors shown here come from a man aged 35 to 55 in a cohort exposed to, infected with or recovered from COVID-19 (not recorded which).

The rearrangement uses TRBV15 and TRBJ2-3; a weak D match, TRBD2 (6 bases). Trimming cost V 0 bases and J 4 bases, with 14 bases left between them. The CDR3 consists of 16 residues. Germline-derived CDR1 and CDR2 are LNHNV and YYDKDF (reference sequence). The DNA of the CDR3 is TGTGCCACCAGCAGAGATCCCGTTTGGGAGGCAGATACGCAGTATTTT. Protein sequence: CATSRDPVWEADTQYF.

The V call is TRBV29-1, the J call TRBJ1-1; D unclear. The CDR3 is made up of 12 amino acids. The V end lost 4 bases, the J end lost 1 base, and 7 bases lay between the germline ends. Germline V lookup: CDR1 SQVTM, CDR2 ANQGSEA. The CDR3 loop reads CSVGVPNTEAFF. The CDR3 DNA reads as TGCAGCGTTGGCGTGCCGAACACTGAAGCTTTCTTT.

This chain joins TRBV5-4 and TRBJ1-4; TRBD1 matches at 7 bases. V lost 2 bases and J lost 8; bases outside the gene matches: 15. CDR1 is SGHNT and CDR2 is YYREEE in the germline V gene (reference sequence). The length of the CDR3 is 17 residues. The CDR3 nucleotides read TGTGCCAGCAGCTTAAGGGGACAGACAGGCCGATTGGAAAAACTGTTTTTT. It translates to CASSLRGQTGRLEKLFF.

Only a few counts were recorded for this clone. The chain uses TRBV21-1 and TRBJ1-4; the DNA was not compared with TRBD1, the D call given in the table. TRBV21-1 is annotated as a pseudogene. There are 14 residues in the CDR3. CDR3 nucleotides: TGTGCCAGCAGCAAAAGGTCAGGTGATGAAAAACTGTTTTTT. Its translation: CASSKRSGDEKLFF.

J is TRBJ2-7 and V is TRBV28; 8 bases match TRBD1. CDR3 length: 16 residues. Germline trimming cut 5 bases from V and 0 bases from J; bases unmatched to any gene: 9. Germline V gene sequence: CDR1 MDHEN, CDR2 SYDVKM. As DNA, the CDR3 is TGTGCCAGCAGTGCACCAGGGGGCCGATTCTCCTACGAGCAGTACTTC. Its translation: CASSAPGGRFSYEQYF.

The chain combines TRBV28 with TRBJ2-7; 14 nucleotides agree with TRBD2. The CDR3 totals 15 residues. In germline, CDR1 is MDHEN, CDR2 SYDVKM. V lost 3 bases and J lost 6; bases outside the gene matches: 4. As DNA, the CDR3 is TGTGCCAGCAGTTTGGGGACTAGCGGGAGTCCCGAGCAGTACTTC. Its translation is CASSLGTSGSPEQYF. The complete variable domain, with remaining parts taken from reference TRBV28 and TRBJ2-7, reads DVKVTQSSRYLVKRTGEKVFLECVQDMDHENMFWYRQDPGLGLRLIYFSYDVKMKEKGDIPEGYSVSREKKERFSLILESASTNQTSMYLCASSLGTSGSPEQYFGPGTRLTVT.

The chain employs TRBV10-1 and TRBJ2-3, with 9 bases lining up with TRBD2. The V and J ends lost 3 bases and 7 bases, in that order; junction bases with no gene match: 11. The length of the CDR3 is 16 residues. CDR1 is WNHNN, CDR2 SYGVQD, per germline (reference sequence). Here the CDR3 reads CASSDSAGGLRNTQYF. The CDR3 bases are TGCGCCAGCAGTGACTCAGCGGGAGGACTGAGAAATACGCAGTATTTT.

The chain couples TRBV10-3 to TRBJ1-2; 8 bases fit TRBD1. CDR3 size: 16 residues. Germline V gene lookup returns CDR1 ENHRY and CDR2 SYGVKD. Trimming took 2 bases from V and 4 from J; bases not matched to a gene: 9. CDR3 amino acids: CAISEGGDRQFYGYTF. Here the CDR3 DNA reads TGTGCCATCAGTGAGGGGGGGGACAGGCAATTCTATGGCTACACCTTC.

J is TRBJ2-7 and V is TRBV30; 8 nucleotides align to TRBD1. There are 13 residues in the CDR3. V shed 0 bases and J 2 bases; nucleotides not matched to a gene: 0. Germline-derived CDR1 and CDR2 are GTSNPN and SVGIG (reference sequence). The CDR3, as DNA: TGTGCCTGGAGTGTACAGGGGGCCTACGAGCAGTACTTC. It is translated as CAWSVQGAYEQYF. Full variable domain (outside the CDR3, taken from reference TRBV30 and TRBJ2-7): SQTIHQWPATLVQPVGSPLSLECTVEGTSNPNLYWYRQAAGRGLQLLFYSVGIGQISSEVPQNLSASRPQDRQFILSSKKLLLSDSGFYLCAWSVQGAYEQYFGPGTRLTVT.

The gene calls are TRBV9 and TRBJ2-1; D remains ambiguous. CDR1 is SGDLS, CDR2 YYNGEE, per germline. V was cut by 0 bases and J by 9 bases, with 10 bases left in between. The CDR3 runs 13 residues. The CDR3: CASSVGSHFEQFF. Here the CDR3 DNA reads TGTGCCAGCAGCGTAGGTTCCCATTTTGAGCAGTTCTTC.

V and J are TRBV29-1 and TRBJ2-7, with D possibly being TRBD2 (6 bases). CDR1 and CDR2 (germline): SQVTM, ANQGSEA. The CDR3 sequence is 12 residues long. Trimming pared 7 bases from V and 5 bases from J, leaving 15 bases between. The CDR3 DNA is TGCAGCGCCGGGAGAGGGCTTGACGAGCAGTACTTC. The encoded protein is CSAGRGLDEQYF.

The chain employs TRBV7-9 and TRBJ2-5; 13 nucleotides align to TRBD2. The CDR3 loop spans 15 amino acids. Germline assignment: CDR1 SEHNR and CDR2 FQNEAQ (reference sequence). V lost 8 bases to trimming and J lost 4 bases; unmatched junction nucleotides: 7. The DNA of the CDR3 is TGTGCCAGCCCCCCGGGACTAGCGGGAACAGAGACCCAGTACTTC. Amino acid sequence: CASPPGLAGTETQYF.

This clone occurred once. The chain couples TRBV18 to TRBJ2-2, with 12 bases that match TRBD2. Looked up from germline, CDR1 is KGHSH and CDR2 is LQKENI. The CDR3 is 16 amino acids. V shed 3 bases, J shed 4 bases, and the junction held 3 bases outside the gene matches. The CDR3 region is CASSPGLAGITGELFF. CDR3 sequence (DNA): TGTGCCAGCTCACCGGGACTAGCGGGTATCACCGGGGAGCTGTTTTTT.

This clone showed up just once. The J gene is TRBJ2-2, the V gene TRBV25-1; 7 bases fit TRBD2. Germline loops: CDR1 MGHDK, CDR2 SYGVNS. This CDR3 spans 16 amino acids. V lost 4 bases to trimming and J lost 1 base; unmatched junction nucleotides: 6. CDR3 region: CASSAPGGWNTGELFF. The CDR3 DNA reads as TGTGCCAGCAGTGCACCCGGGGGGTGGAACACCGGGGAGCTGTTTTTT. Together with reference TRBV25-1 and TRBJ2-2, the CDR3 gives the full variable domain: EADIYQTPRYLVIGTGKKITLECSQTMGHDKMYWYQQDPGMELHLIHYSYGVNSTEKGDLSSESTVSRIRTEHFPLTLESARPSHTSQYLCASSAPGGWNTGELFFGEGSRLTVL.

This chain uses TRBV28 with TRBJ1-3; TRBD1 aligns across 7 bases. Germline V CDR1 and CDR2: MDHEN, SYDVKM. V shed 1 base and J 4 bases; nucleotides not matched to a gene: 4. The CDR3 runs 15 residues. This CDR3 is CASSLSRGRGNTIYF. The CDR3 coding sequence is TGTGCCAGCAGTTTATCCAGGGGGAGAGGAAACACCATATATTTT.

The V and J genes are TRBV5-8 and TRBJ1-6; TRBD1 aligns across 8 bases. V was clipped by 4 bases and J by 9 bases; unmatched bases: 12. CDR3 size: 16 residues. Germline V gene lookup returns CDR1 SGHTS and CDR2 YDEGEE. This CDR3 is CASSRQGMTSGSPLHF. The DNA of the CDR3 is TGTGCCAGCAGCCGACAGGGGATGACTTCAGGTTCACCCCTCCACTTT.

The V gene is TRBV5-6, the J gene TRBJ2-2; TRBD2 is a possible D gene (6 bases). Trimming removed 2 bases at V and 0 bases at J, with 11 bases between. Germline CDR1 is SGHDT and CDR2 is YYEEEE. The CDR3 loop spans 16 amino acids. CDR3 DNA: TGTGCCAGCAGCTTACCGACTAGATCGAACACCGGGGAGCTGTTTTTT. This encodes CASSLPTRSNTGELFF.